Each of the 10 T cell receptor beta chains below was sequenced from the same sample in a study of cytomegalovirus exposure and HLA in healthy donors. 60 Vbeta and 13 Jbeta primers were used in PCR. The data were produced by immunoSEQ multiplex PCR, yet TCRdb's version contains in-frame clones alone and is incomplete. The top ten clones hold 10% to 15% of a sample with about 55,000 clones, less than 70% of them seen once. Sequences were obtained from PBMCs. These receptors all come from a human donor in good health.

This rearrangement joins TRBV18 to TRBJ1-1, with 7 bases matching TRBD1. J lost 8 bases, V lost 2 bases, and 14 bases had no gene match. The CDR3 consists of 16 residues. Germline V lookup: CDR1 KGHSH, CDR2 LQKENI. The CDR3 is CASSPKPPTGQAEAFF. The CDR3 DNA reads TGTGCCAGCTCACCAAAGCCGCCGACAGGGCAAGCGGAAGCTTTCTTT.

V and J are TRBV6-6 and TRBJ1-6; a possible D gene is TRBD1 (5 bases). The CDR3 extends over 15 amino acids. The V and J ends lost 0 bases and 5 bases respectively, with 8 bases between them. The V gene's germline CDR1 is MNHNY and CDR2 SVGAGI (reference sequence). CDR3 coding DNA: TGTGCCAGCAGTTACTCGCCAGGGAATAATTCACCCCTCCACTTT. Protein sequence: CASSYSPGNNSPLHF.

Concerning this clone: This specimen includes other DNA sequences encoding the same CDR3. V usage is TRBV30 and J usage is TRBJ2-5, with 8 bases identical to TRBD1. This CDR3 has 15 residues. Germline CDR1 and CDR2: GTSNPN and SVGIG (reference sequence). V was clipped by 4 bases and J by 5 bases; unmatched bases: 12. The CDR3 nucleotides read TGTGCCTGGACCTCCGGAACAGGGGGTGGGGAGACCCAGTACTTC. Its translation: CAWTSGTGGGETQYF.

V and J are TRBV5-6 and TRBJ1-5, with 8 bases matching TRBD1. Trimming took 4 bases from V and 2 from J; bases not matched to a gene: 2. Germline V gene sequence: CDR1 SGHDT, CDR2 YYEEEE. The CDR3 consists of 14 residues. This CDR3 reads CASSEGQGNQPQHF. The CDR3 coding sequence is TGTGCCAGCAGCGAGGGACAGGGCAATCAGCCCCAGCATTTT.

This chain links TRBV19 with TRBJ1-4; 11 nucleotides agree with TRBD1. The CDR3 loop spans 15 amino acids. CDR1 and CDR2 (germline): LNHDA, SQIVND (reference sequence). Unmatched junction bases numbered 1, after V lost 7 bases and J lost 0 bases. CDR3 residues: CASKGQGATNEKLFF. CDR3 nucleotides: TGTGCCAGTAAGGGACAGGGGGCAACTAATGAAAAACTGTTTTTT.

The chain uses TRBV5-1 and TRBJ2-3, with D possibly being TRBD2 (5 bases). The CDR3 is 12 residues long. V was cut by 1 base and J by 7 bases, with 7 bases left in between. CDR1 is SGHRS, CDR2 YFSETQ, per germline. The CDR3 loop is CASSLPSYTQYF. The CDR3 DNA is TGCGCCAGCAGCTTGCCTAGCTATACGCAGTATTTT.

The rearrangement links TRBV2 to TRBJ2-3; 11 bases are a match to TRBD2. Germline-derived CDR1 and CDR2 are SNHLY and FYNNEI. V shed 1 base and J 5 bases; nucleotides not matched to a gene: 5. The CDR3 is 16 residues long. The CDR3 here is CASSEVSGGALDTQYF. DNA of the CDR3: TGTGCCAGCAGTGAAGTTAGCGGGGGGGCCCTAGATACGCAGTATTTT.

This chain joins TRBV30 and TRBJ1-4; D might be TRBD1 (5 bases). The CDR3 loop spans 13 amino acids. The V end was cut by 4 bases, the J end by 7 bases, with 13 bases between. The germline V gene has CDR1 GTSNPN and CDR2 SVGIG (reference sequence). In DNA, the CDR3 is TGTGCCTGGAAAGGAGGGGCGGGTGAAAAACTGTTTTTT. Its translation: CAWKGGAGEKLFF.

V usage is TRBV19 and J usage is TRBJ2-5, with 9 bases identical to TRBD2. The V gene's germline CDR1 is LNHDA and CDR2 SQIVND (reference sequence). V gave up 9 bases and J gave up 0 bases; unmatched junction bases: 8. The CDR3 is made up of 15 amino acids. The CDR3 here is CASRAIAGDQETQYF. CDR3 in DNA: TGTGCCAGCCGGGCGATAGCGGGGGACCAAGAGACCCAGTACTTC.

The chain employs TRBV6-5 and TRBJ1-2; D is ambiguous. Germline-derived CDR1 and CDR2 are MNHEY and SVGAGI. V lost 4 bases and J 8 bases, leaving 14 bases between the germline ends. This CDR3 spans 13 amino acids. The chain's CDR3 is CASSSWTREGYTF. The DNA of the CDR3 is TGTGCCAGCAGTTCCTGGACCCGGGAAGGCTACACCTTC.